A selection of T cell receptor beta chains follows, all from one sample in a study of beta chain features in type 1 diabetes. Assay used: immunoSEQ multiplex PCR; TCRdb lists only in-frame clones, some missing. The repertoire holds hundreds of thousands of clones, approximately 11% seen once, with around 0.017% in the top ten. The sample consisted of naive CD4+ T cells from blood. These receptor sequences come from a man aged 25 to 40 with type 1 diabetes. Both conserved end residues are part of each CDR3. Fields, in order: J gene, clone size, D gene, V gene, CDR3 DNA, CDR3 protein. The D gene is left open where the match is weak. The size entry is marked missing in some rows and otherwise reads once, few, many or a size class.

J gene: TRBJ1-2
clone size: once
D gene: NA
V gene: TRBV7-9
CDR3 DNA: TGTGCCTTGCATGTCCAGGGCCTTAACTATGGCTACACCTTC
CDR3 protein: CALHVQGLNYGYTF

J gene: TRBJ2-1
clone size: few
D gene: NA
V gene: TRBV6-5
CDR3 DNA: TGTGCCAGCACTCCTTTGGGCAGGGAAAATGAGCAGTTCTTC
CDR3 protein: CASTPLGRENEQFF

J gene: TRBJ2-1
clone size: few
D gene: TRBD1
V gene: TRBV19
CDR3 DNA: TGTGCCAGTAGTATACAGGGGGTTTCCTACAATGAGCAGTTCTTC
CDR3 protein: CASSIQGVSYNEQFF

J gene: TRBJ1-4
clone size: few
D gene: NA
V gene: TRBV19
CDR3 DNA: TGTGCCAGTAGCCGACAGCTTAATGAAAAACTGTTTTTT
CDR3 protein: CASSRQLNEKLFF

J gene: TRBJ2-7
clone size: NA
D gene: NA
V gene: TRBV7-9
CDR3 DNA: TGTGCCAGCAGCTTAGCGCTAGGTGTCCACGAGCAGTACTTC
CDR3 protein: CASSLALGVHEQYF

J gene: TRBJ1-1
clone size: NA
D gene: NA
V gene: TRBV2
CDR3 DNA: TGTGCCAGCAGTGTGCACCGGGGGAACACTGAAGCTTTCTTT
CDR3 protein: CASSVHRGNTEAFF

J gene: TRBJ2-2
clone size: NA
D gene: TRBD2
V gene: TRBV7-3
CDR3 DNA: TGTGCCAGCAGCTTAACGAGCGGGGGCGCCGGGGAGCTGTTTTTT
CDR3 protein: CASSLTSGGAGELFF

J gene: TRBJ1-2
clone size: few
D gene: NA
V gene: TRBV18
CDR3 DNA: TGTGCCAGCTCACCGTCAGGGGATAATGGCTACACCTTC
CDR3 protein: CASSPSGDNGYTF

J gene: TRBJ2-3
clone size: few
D gene: TRBD2
V gene: TRBV27
CDR3 DNA: TGTGCCAGCAGTCGCTTTGCTAGCGGGGTGGGAGCAGATACGCAGTATTTT
CDR3 protein: CASSRFASGVGADTQYF

J gene: TRBJ2-7
clone size: few
D gene: NA
V gene: TRBV21-1
CDR3 DNA: TGTGCCAGCAGCACCCAGGACAGGGCCCTCTACGAGCAGTACTTC
CDR3 protein: CASSTQDRALYEQYF

J gene: TRBJ2-5
clone size: NA
D gene: TRBD1
V gene: TRBV9
CDR3 DNA: TGTGCCAGCAGCCCGGGACAGCAAGAGACCCAGTACTTC
CDR3 protein: CASSPGQQETQYF

J gene: TRBJ2-1
clone size: NA
D gene: TRBD2
V gene: TRBV18
CDR3 DNA: TGTGCCAGCTCACCCCGACTAGCGGGGGAATACAATGAGCAGTTCTTC
CDR3 protein: CASSPRLAGEYNEQFF

J gene: TRBJ1-1
clone size: few
D gene: NA
V gene: TRBV5-1
CDR3 DNA: TGCGCCAGCAGCCTACAGGGACATGAAGCTTTCTTT
CDR3 protein: CASSLQGHEAFF

J gene: TRBJ2-1
clone size: NA
D gene: TRBD1
V gene: TRBV7-9
CDR3 DNA: TGTGCCAGCAGAGGACAGGGGGTGGGTGAGCAGTTCTTC
CDR3 protein: CASRGQGVGEQFF

J gene: TRBJ2-1
clone size: few
D gene: TRBD2
V gene: TRBV30
CDR3 DNA: TGTGCCTGGGAAAGCGGGGCCGCGGGTGAGCAGTTCTTC
CDR3 protein: CAWESGAAGEQFF

J gene: TRBJ2-4
clone size: few
D gene: NA
V gene: TRBV4-2
CDR3 DNA: TGTGCCAGCAGCCCGCCTGACAGGTTAGACATTCAGTACTTC
CDR3 protein: CASSPPDRLDIQYF

J gene: TRBJ1-1
clone size: NA
D gene: NA
V gene: TRBV6-5
CDR3 DNA: TGTGCCAGCAGCCCCGGTCCTTTCTTT
CDR3 protein: CASSPGPFF

J gene: TRBJ1-2
clone size: few
D gene: TRBD1
V gene: TRBV6-5
CDR3 DNA: TGTGCCAGCAGTTACTGGTCAGGGGGCGTCTCTGGCTACACCTTC
CDR3 protein: CASSYWSGGVSGYTF

J gene: TRBJ2-7
clone size: few
D gene: TRBD1
V gene: TRBV28
CDR3 DNA: TGTGCCAGCAGGGTGGGACAGTCCTACGAGCAGTACTTC
CDR3 protein: CASRVGQSYEQYF

J gene: TRBJ1-1
clone size: NA
D gene: NA
V gene: TRBV18
CDR3 DNA: TGTGCCAGCTCACAGGGGACTCACACTGAAGCTTTCTTT
CDR3 protein: CASSQGTHTEAFF

J gene: TRBJ2-7
clone size: few
D gene: TRBD1
V gene: TRBV30
CDR3 DNA: TGTGCCTGGGCCCGAGGGACAGAATACGAGCAGTACTTC
CDR3 protein: CAWARGTEYEQYF

J gene: TRBJ1-2
clone size: NA
D gene: NA
V gene: TRBV18
CDR3 DNA: TGTGCCAGCTCAGAAAAGATAGAGGTCTATGGCTACACCTTC
CDR3 protein: CASSEKIEVYGYTF

J gene: TRBJ2-1
clone size: NA
D gene: TRBD1
V gene: TRBV7-3
CDR3 DNA: TGTGCCAGCAGCTTTACAGGGGGCAATGAGCAGTTCTTC
CDR3 protein: CASSFTGGNEQFF

J gene: TRBJ2-3
clone size: NA
D gene: NA
V gene: TRBV6-6
CDR3 DNA: TGTGCCAGCAGTAACGTACAGTATACGCAGTATTTT
CDR3 protein: CASSNVQYTQYF

J gene: TRBJ2-7
clone size: NA
D gene: NA
V gene: TRBV12-5
CDR3 DNA: TGTGCTAGTGGTAGCTCAGGGATTAAATCCTACGAGCAGTACTTC
CDR3 protein: CASGSSGIKSYEQYF

J gene: TRBJ2-1
clone size: few
D gene: TRBD2
V gene: TRBV9
CDR3 DNA: TGTGCCAGCAGCGTCAGTCTAGCGGGGACCTACAATGAGCAGTTCTTC
CDR3 protein: CASSVSLAGTYNEQFF

J gene: TRBJ2-7
clone size: few
D gene: NA
V gene: TRBV28
CDR3 DNA: TGTGCCAGCAGTTACAGCTCCTACGAGCAGTACTTC
CDR3 protein: CASSYSSYEQYF

J gene: TRBJ2-5
clone size: few
D gene: TRBD1
V gene: TRBV5-6
CDR3 DNA: TGTGCCAGCAGCTCAGACAGGGGGAGTCGAGAGACCCAGTACTTC
CDR3 protein: CASSSDRGSRETQYF

J gene: TRBJ2-5
clone size: NA
D gene: TRBD2
V gene: TRBV29-1
CDR3 DNA: TGCAGCGCACTCCTCGGGGGGGCGGGCGAGACCCAGTACTTC
CDR3 protein: CSALLGGAGETQYF

J gene: TRBJ2-6
clone size: few
D gene: NA
V gene: TRBV27
CDR3 DNA: TGTGCCAGCGGTCTTGCCAGGCCTTCTGGGGCCAACGTCCTGACTTTC
CDR3 protein: CASGLARPSGANVLTF

J gene: TRBJ1-2
clone size: few
D gene: NA
V gene: TRBV4-3
CDR3 DNA: TGCGCCAGCAGCCAAGCCAGGGTCGACCGCTACACCTTC
CDR3 protein: CASSQARVDRYTF

J gene: TRBJ1-1
clone size: NA
D gene: NA
V gene: TRBV9
CDR3 DNA: TGTGCCAGCAGCGCCACAGGTTTTCCTGAAGCTTTCTTT
CDR3 protein: CASSATGFPEAFF

J gene: TRBJ1-1
clone size: few
D gene: NA
V gene: TRBV2
CDR3 DNA: TGTGCCAGCAGCGGCAGGCCAAACACTGAAGCTTTCTTT
CDR3 protein: CASSGRPNTEAFF

J gene: TRBJ1-2
clone size: NA
D gene: TRBD1
V gene: TRBV7-8
CDR3 DNA: TGTGCCAGCAGCTCGACAGGGGTTAACTATGGCTACACCTTC
CDR3 protein: CASSSTGVNYGYTF

J gene: TRBJ2-7
clone size: few
D gene: NA
V gene: TRBV7-8
CDR3 DNA: TGTGCCAGCAGCCAACGGTCGGAGCAGTACTTC
CDR3 protein: CASSQRSEQYF